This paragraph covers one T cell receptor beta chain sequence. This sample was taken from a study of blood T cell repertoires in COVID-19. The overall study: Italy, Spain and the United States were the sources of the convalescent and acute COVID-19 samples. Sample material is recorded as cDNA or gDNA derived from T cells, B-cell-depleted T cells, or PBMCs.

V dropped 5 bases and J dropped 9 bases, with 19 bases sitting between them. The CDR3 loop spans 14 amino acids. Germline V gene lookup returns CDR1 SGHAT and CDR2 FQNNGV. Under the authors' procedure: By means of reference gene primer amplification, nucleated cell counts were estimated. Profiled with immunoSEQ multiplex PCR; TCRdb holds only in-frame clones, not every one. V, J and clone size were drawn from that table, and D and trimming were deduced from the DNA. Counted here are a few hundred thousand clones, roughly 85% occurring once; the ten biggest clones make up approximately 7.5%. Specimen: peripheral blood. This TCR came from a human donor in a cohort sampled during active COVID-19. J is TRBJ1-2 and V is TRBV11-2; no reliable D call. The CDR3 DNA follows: TGTGCCAGCAGCCTATCGGGGAACAGACCAAGCTACACCTTC. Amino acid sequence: CASSLSGNRPSYTF. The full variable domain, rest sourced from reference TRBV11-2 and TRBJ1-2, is EAGVAQSPRYKIIEKRQSVAFWCNPISGHATLYWYQQILGQGPKLLIQFQNNGVVDDSQLPKDRFSAERLKGVDSTLKIQPAKLEDSAVYLCASSLSGNRPSYTFGSGTRLTVV.